The source of this TCR beta chain is a study of blood T cells in healthy people across ages. Study-wide points: Greater diversity and more naive CD4+ cells were seen in long-lived donors than in aged donors. The diversity estimates, figures obtained from one million T cells, were considered underestimates.

Germline assignment: CDR1 SEHNR and CDR2 FQNEAQ (reference sequence). V lost 2 bases and J lost 7, with 11 bases in between. The CDR3 has 13 amino acids. A second PCR, run for about 7 to 12 cycles, used a sample-barcoded 5' primer plus a J-beta primer mix. Tagging of each cDNA molecule was performed by a template-switch adaptor with 12 random nucleotides. TCRdb re-analysed the 5' RACE reads in MiXCR, keeping a single row per CDR3 protein. Here the sample spans roughly 1,500,000 distinct CDR3 sequences, approximately 32% being singletons. This clonotype was counted at least ten times. The antigen is unknown. Each sample had at least 6 million PBMCs isolated.

Sequencing was performed on blood. This TCR was sampled from a young woman in good health. The rearrangement links TRBV7-9 to TRBJ1-2; D unresolved. Written as DNA, the CDR3 is TGTGCCAGCAGCTTAATACTCCCCGGTGGCTACACCTTC. As protein: CASSLILPGGYTF.